Each of the 10 T cell receptor beta chains below was sequenced from the same sample in a study of CD8+ T cells in alopecia areata. Treatment indicated: oral pan-JAK inhibitor, 5-10 mg twice daily. Reverse transcribed after extraction, RNA yielded cDNA as the sequencing template. Here immunoSEQ multiplex PCR was the method, and the copy in TCRdb shows in-frame clones only, minus some. The sample holds 80,000 to 95,000 clones; about 40% are singletons and the top ten take 18%. The material was CD8+ T cells sorted from blood, obtained at week 24, from a patient treated with tofacitinib. The receptor source for this set is a human donor with alopecia areata.

The chain combines TRBV6-6 with TRBJ2-7; D unresolved. CDR3 length: 13 residues. The V end lost 6 bases, the J end lost 0 bases, and 9 bases lay between the germline ends. CDR1 and CDR2 from the germline V gene are MNHNY and SVGAGI (reference sequence). The CDR3 DNA reads TGTGCCAGCAGGGCCATGGGCTCCTACGAGCAGTACTTC. Amino acid sequence: CASRAMGSYEQYF.

Only a few counts were recorded for this clone. This chain uses TRBV29-1 with TRBJ2-1; 12 bases are shared with TRBD2. J was trimmed by 7 bases and V by 2 bases; bases with no gene match: 6. The germline V gene encodes CDR1 SQVTM and CDR2 ANQGSEA. The CDR3 spans 15 residues. As DNA, the CDR3 is TGCAGCGTTGAATACCTAGCGGGAGGGATGAATGAGCAGTTCTTC. Amino acids: CSVEYLAGGMNEQFF.

The chain joins TRBV6-5 to TRBJ2-3; TRBD1 aligns across 9 bases. V shed 8 bases, J shed 3 bases, and the junction held 0 bases outside the gene matches. Germline CDR1 and CDR2: MNHEY and SVGAGI. The CDR3 extends over 12 amino acids. This chain's CDR3 is CASGQGTDTQYF. The DNA for the CDR3 is TGTGCCAGCGGACAGGGGACAGATACGCAGTATTTT.

In this sample, this clone turned up a few times. This chain joins TRBV5-1 and TRBJ2-7; 10 bases fit TRBD2. CDR3 length: 16 residues. Germline V gene data show CDR1 as SGHRS and CDR2 as YFSETQ. V shed 3 bases and J 3 bases; nucleotides not matched to a gene: 9. The chain's CDR3 is CASSSSSSGGFYEQYF. CDR3 DNA: TGCGCCAGCAGCTCTAGTTCTAGCGGGGGATTCTACGAGCAGTACTTC.

V usage is TRBV7-9 and J usage is TRBJ2-5; D ambiguous. The CDR3 sequence is 13 residues long. V was trimmed by 2 bases and J by 2 bases, leaving 6 bases between them. CDR1 and CDR2 (germline): SEHNR, FQNEAQ (reference sequence). This CDR3 is CASSLKVQETQYF. Written as DNA, the CDR3 is TGTGCCAGCAGCTTAAAGGTGCAAGAGACCCAGTACTTC.

The J gene is TRBJ2-5, the V gene TRBV5-4; 11 nucleotides line up with TRBD2. This CDR3 is built from 16 residues. J gave up 5 bases and V 4 bases, and 10 bases lay outside the gene matches. The germline V gene has CDR1 SGHNT and CDR2 YYREEE (reference sequence). CDR3 amino acids: CASSPERGTSGETQYF. As DNA, the CDR3 is TGTGCCAGCAGCCCTGAGCGAGGGACTAGCGGTGAGACCCAGTACTTC.

There are a few counts of this clone. The rearrangement uses TRBV19 and TRBJ2-1; tentative D call: TRBD2 (5 bases). CDR1 and CDR2 from the germline V gene are LNHDA and SQIVND (reference sequence). V lost 8 bases to trimming and J lost 1 base, with 9 bases between them. CDR3 length: 13 residues. DNA of the CDR3: TGTGCCAGTGCCGTAGCGTCCTACAATGAGCAGTTCTTC. Its translation is CASAVASYNEQFF.

This chain connects TRBV4-1 to TRBJ2-7, with D unresolved. In germline, CDR1 is MGHRA, CDR2 YSYEKL. This CDR3 spans 16 amino acids. V was pared by 1 base and J by 0 bases, with 13 bases between. CDR3 bases: TGCGCCAGCAGCCAAGTATCTACCCCGAGCTCCTACGAGCAGTACTTC. Its protein product is CASSQVSTPSSYEQYF.

The CDR3 loop reads CASSQGLARGNEQFF. CDR3 nucleotide sequence: TGCGCCAGCAGCCAAGGACTAGCTCGGGGGAATGAGCAGTTCTTC. This chain links TRBV4-3 with TRBJ2-1, with 7 bases aligning to TRBD2. Looked up from germline, CDR1 is LGHNA and CDR2 is YSLEER. V gave up 1 base and J gave up 7 bases; unmatched junction bases: 7. CDR3 length equals 15 residues.

The genes are TRBV4-1 and TRBJ2-3; D not resolved. The V gene lost 0 bases and the J gene lost 6 bases, with 4 bases spanning the gap. Germline CDR1 is MGHRA and CDR2 is YSYEKL. This CDR3 contains 12 residues. The CDR3 is CASSQDGDTQYF. In nucleotides, the CDR3 is TGCGCCAGCAGCCAAGACGGGGATACGCAGTATTTT.